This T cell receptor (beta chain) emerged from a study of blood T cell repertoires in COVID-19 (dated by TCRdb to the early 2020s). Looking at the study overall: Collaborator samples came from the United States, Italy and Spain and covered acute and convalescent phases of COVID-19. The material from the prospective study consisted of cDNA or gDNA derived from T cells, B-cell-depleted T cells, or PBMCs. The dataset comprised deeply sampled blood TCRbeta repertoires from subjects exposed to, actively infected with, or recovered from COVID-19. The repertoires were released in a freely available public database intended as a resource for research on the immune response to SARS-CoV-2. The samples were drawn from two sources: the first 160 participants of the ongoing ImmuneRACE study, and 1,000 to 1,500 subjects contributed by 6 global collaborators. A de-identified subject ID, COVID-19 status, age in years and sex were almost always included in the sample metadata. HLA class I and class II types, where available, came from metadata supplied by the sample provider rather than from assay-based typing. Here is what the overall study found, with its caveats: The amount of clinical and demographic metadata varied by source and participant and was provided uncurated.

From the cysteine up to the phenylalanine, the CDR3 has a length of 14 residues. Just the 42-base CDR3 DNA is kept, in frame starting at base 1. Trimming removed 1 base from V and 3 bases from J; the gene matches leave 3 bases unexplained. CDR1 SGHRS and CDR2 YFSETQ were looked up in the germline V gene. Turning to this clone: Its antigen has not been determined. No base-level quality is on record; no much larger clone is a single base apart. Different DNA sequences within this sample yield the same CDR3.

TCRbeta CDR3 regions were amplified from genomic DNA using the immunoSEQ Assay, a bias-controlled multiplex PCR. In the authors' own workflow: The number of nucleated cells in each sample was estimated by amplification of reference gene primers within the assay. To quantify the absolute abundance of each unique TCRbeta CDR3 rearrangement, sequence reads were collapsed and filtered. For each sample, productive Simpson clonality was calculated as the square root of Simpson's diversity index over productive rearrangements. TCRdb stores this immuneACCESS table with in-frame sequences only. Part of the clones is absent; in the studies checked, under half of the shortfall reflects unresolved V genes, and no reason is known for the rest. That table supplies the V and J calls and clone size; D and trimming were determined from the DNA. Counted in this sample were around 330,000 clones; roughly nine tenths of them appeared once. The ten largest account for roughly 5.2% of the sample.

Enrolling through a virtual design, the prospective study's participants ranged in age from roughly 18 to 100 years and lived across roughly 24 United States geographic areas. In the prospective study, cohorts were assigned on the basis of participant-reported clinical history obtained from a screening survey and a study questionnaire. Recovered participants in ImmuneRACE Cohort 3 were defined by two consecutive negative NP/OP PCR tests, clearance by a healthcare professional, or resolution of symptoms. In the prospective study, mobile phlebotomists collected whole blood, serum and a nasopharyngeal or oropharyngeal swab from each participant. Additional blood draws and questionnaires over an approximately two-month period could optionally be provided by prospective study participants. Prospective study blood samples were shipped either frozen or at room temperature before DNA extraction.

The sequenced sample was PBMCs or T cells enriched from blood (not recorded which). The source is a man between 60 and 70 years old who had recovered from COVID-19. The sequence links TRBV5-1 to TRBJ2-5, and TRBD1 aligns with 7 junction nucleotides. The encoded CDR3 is CASSLLGTEETQYF. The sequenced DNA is TGCGCCAGCAGCTTGCTAGGGACAGAAGAGACCCAGTACTTC.